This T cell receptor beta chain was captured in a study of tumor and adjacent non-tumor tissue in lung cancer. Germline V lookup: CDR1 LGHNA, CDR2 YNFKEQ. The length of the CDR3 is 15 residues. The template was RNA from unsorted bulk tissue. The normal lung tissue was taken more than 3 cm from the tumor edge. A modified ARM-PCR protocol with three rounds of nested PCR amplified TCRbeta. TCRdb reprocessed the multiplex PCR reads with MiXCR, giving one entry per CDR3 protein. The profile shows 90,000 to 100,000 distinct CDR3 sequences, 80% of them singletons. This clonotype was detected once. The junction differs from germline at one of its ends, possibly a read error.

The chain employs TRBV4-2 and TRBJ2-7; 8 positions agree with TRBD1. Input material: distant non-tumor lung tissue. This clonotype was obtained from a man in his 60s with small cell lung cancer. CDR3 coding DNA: TGTGCCAGCAGCCAAGAACGGACAGGGACCTACAAGCAGTATTTC. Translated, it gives CASSQERTGTYKQYF.